These 21 T cell receptor beta chains were sequenced from one sample in a study of OX40 agonist ivuxolimab in advanced cancers. This table comes from immunoSEQ multiplex PCR, and its TCRdb copy is limited to in-frame clones, with some not included. The repertoire consists of about 40,000 clones, with around 85% occurring once and the leading ten covering just under 40%. This sample comprised CD4+ or CD8+ T cells sorted from blood, obtained in a trial of the OX40 agonist ivuxolimab. These receptors were taken from an adult with an advanced solid tumor such as melanoma, head and neck, liver or kidney cancer.

This clone was seen only once. This chain uses TRBV6-5 with TRBJ1-6, with 7 bases lining up with TRBD1. Germline V gene lookup returns CDR1 MNHEY and CDR2 SVGAGI. Trimming cost V 6 bases and J 9 bases; bases outside gene matches: 11. The length of the CDR3 is 15 residues. The CDR3 loop reads CASSRTGEGFSPLHF. The CDR3 DNA follows: TGTGCCAGCAGCCGAACAGGGGAAGGCTTTTCACCCCTCCACTTT.

This chain uses TRBV6-1 with TRBJ1-5; D is undetermined. Trimming cost V 1 base and J 0 bases, with 10 bases left between them. Germline lookup yields CDR1 MNHNS and CDR2 SASEGT. This CDR3 has 16 amino acids. CDR3 in amino acids: CASSEGLYYSNQPQHF. In nucleotides, the CDR3 is TGTGCCAGCAGTGAAGGGCTATACTATAGCAATCAGCCCCAGCATTTT.

This chain joins TRBV20-1 and TRBJ1-5; D is uncertain. Trimming cost V 3 bases and J 5 bases, with 5 bases left between them. From germline, CDR1 is DFQATT and CDR2 SNEGSKA (reference sequence). The CDR3 covers 11 residues. DNA for the CDR3: TGCAGTGCTAGGCATGATCAGCCCCAGCATTTT. This sequence encodes CSARHDQPQHF.

V and J are TRBV11-3 and TRBJ2-2; possibly TRBD2 for D (6 bases). Trimming shortened V by 3 bases and J by 5 bases, and 7 bases separated the two germline ends. Germline values: CDR1 SGHNT, CDR2 YENEEA. The CDR3 extends over 13 amino acids. In DNA form, the CDR3 reads TGTGCCAGCAGCTTGCGGGAAACCGGGGAGCTGTTTTTT. It is translated as CASSLRETGELFF.

CDR3 loop: CASNDQPQHF. CDR3 coding DNA: TGTGCCAGCAATGATCAGCCCCAGCATTTT. The chain is built from TRBV28 and TRBJ1-5; D remains ambiguous. Trimming took off 7 bases at V and 5 bases at J, with 3 bases between the two ends. The germline gives CDR1 MDHEN, CDR2 SYDVKM. The CDR3 length is 10 residues.

The J gene is TRBJ2-5, the V gene TRBV7-8; 9 bases agree with TRBD1. The germline gives CDR1 SGHVS, CDR2 FQNEAQ. The CDR3 consists of 17 residues. V shed 4 bases, J shed 5 bases, and the junction held 14 bases outside the gene matches. The chain's CDR3 is CASSSTFGQGSRETQYF. DNA for the CDR3: TGTGCCAGCAGCTCCACTTTTGGACAGGGGTCGCGGGAGACCCAGTACTTC.

The J gene is TRBJ2-7, the V gene TRBV6-7; D perhaps matches TRBD1 (6 bases). TRBV6-7 is an open reading frame, and its role is uncertain. V lost 7 bases and J 5 bases, leaving 24 bases between the germline ends. CDR3 length equals 16 residues. The CDR3 nucleotides read TGTGCCAGCACCCTCGTTAGAGGACAGATAATCGACGAGCAGTACTTC. This gives the protein CASTLVRGQIIDEQYF.

The rearrangement links TRBV5-1 to TRBJ1-3; tentative D call: TRBD1 (6 bases). Germline lookup yields CDR1 SGHRS and CDR2 YFSETQ. The CDR3 is made up of 13 amino acids. Trimming took 2 bases from V and 3 from J, leaving 6 bases between them. CDR3 coding DNA: TGCGCCAGCAGCTTACAGGGTGGAAACACCATATATTTT. Its protein product is CASSLQGGNTIYF.

This chain connects TRBV6-1 to TRBJ2-1; a possible D gene is TRBD2 (7 bases). V was clipped by 8 bases and J by 7 bases, with 21 bases between them. The germline CDR1 and CDR2 sequences are MNHNS and SASEGT. This CDR3 is 15 amino acids long. CDR3 nucleotides: TGTGCCAGCTATGATAGTCGGGGGGCTTCAAATGAGCAGTTCTTC. It codes for CASYDSRGASNEQFF.

V and J are TRBV6-1 and TRBJ1-4, with 9 bases lining up with TRBD1. This CDR3 has 14 residues. Trimming cost V 6 bases and J 7 bases; bases outside gene matches: 6. The V gene's germline CDR1 is MNHNS and CDR2 SASEGT. CDR3 region: CASREGTGFEKLFF. DNA for the CDR3: TGTGCCAGCAGGGAGGGGACAGGGTTTGAAAAACTGTTTTTT.

The chain couples TRBV5-6 to TRBJ2-1; the match to TRBD2 covers 7 bases. The ends lost 3 bases at V and 0 bases at J; junction bases unmatched: 6. The CDR3 length is 16 residues. Germline V gene lookup returns CDR1 SGHDT and CDR2 YYEEEE. CDR3 in amino acids: CASSYGGGNSYNEQFF. CDR3 coding DNA: TGTGCCAGCAGCTATGGGGGGGGGAACTCCTACAATGAGCAGTTCTTC.

The V and J genes are TRBV28 and TRBJ2-7, with no clear D. The CDR3 is made up of 12 amino acids. Germline V lookup: CDR1 MDHEN, CDR2 SYDVKM. The ends were cut back, 6 bases at V and 3 bases at J, with 9 bases in the middle. The CDR3 protein is CASSQTGYEQYF. In DNA, the CDR3 is TGTGCCAGCAGCCAAACCGGCTACGAGCAGTACTTC. The whole variable domain, remainder taken from reference TRBV28 and TRBJ2-7, is DVKVTQSSRYLVKRTGEKVFLECVQDMDHENMFWYRQDPGLGLRLIYFSYDVKMKEKGDIPEGYSVSREKKERFSLILESASTNQTSMYLCASSQTGYEQYFGPGTRLTVT.

V and J are TRBV9 and TRBJ2-5; D might be TRBD1 (5 bases). The germline V and J ends were trimmed by 3 bases and 5 bases, with 20 bases remaining between them. Per germline, CDR1 SGDLS and CDR2 YYNGEE. CDR3 length: 16 residues. CDR3 sequence: CASSAFDSSRSETQYF. CDR3 coding DNA: TGTGCCAGCAGCGCCTTCGACAGTTCACGTTCTGAGACCCAGTACTTC. The full variable domain, in which reference TRBV9 and TRBJ2-5 provide the parts outside the CDR3, is DSGVTQTPKHLITATGQRVTLRCSPRSGDLSVYWYQQSLDQGLQFLIQYYNGEERAKGNILERFSAQQFPDLHSELNLSSLELGDSALYFCASSAFDSSRSETQYFGPGTRLLVL.

The chain recombines TRBV18 with TRBJ2-3; 12 nucleotides agree with TRBD2. From germline, CDR1 is KGHSH and CDR2 LQKENI. With V trimmed by 3 bases and J by 1 base, 8 bases remained unmatched. The CDR3 sequence is 18 residues long. The CDR3 coding sequence is TGTGCCAGCTCACCTCGAAGGACTAGCGGGGCGGGCACAGATACGCAGTATTTT. Its protein is CASSPRRTSGAGTDTQYF.

In this sample, this clone turned up a few times. This chain connects TRBV20-1 to TRBJ1-4; no definite D call. This CDR3 spans 11 amino acids. Germline CDR1 DFQATT, CDR2 SNEGSKA (reference sequence). V was clipped by 4 bases and J by 8 bases, with 8 bases between them. For the CDR3, the DNA is TGCAGTGCTATCGGGAACGAAAAACTGTTTTTT. Translation gives CSAIGNEKLFF.

V usage is TRBV9 and J usage is TRBJ1-2; D is undetermined. CDR1 is SGDLS, CDR2 YYNGEE, per germline. V lost 0 bases to trimming and J lost 2 bases, with 8 bases between them. The CDR3 is 14 amino acids. The CDR3 spells CASSVEAANYGYTF. For the CDR3, the DNA is TGTGCCAGCAGCGTAGAGGCAGCCAACTATGGCTACACCTTC.

Only one count was recorded for this clone. This chain uses TRBV19 with TRBJ2-5, with D unclear. The CDR3 is 12 residues long. Germline V gene lookup returns CDR1 LNHDA and CDR2 SQIVND (reference sequence). Trimming removed 4 bases from V and 5 bases from J, with 8 bases in between. CDR3 amino acids: CASSKPWETQYF. CDR3 coding DNA: TGTGCCAGTAGTAAGCCCTGGGAGACCCAGTACTTC.

CDR3 nucleotides: TGTGCCAGCAGCCCGTTCCCCGGGACAGGGCTTGGGGCCAACGTCCTGACTTTC. As protein: CASSPFPGTGLGANVLTF. This sequence joins TRBV11-2 and TRBJ2-6, with 9 bases that match TRBD1. Germline lookup yields CDR1 SGHAT and CDR2 FQNNGV. The CDR3 sequence is 18 residues long. V lost 5 bases to trimming and J lost 3 bases; unmatched junction nucleotides: 11.

This clone was found once. This chain links TRBV6-1 with TRBJ1-1; D remains unclear. Germline assignment: CDR1 MNHNS and CDR2 SASEGT. There are 16 residues in the CDR3. Between the trimmed V and J ends, which lost 0 bases and 1 base, there was a span of 12 bases. The CDR3 here is CASSEAYFPANTEAFF. DNA of the CDR3: TGTGCCAGCAGTGAAGCTTACTTCCCGGCGAACACTGAAGCTTTCTTT.

The rearrangement uses TRBV7-9 and TRBJ2-5; a possible D gene is TRBD2 (5 bases). V was trimmed by 3 bases and J by 5 bases, leaving 10 bases between them. In germline, CDR1 is SEHNR, CDR2 FQNEAQ (reference sequence). CDR3 length: 13 residues. The CDR3 DNA follows: TGTGCCAGCAGCTTGTCAGGCGGGGAGACCCAGTACTTC. Its protein product is CASSLSGGETQYF.

This sequence joins TRBV20-1 and TRBJ2-1; maybe TRBD2 (5 bases). Germline V gene sequence: CDR1 DFQATT, CDR2 SNEGSKA (reference sequence). This CDR3 contains 11 residues. Trimming cost V 3 bases and J 8 bases, with 8 bases left between them. CDR3 in DNA: TGCAGTGCTAGGAGAGGGCATGAGCAGTTCTTC. Its translation is CSARRGHEQFF.